The following is a T cell receptor (beta chain) sequence with its context. The germline V gene has CDR1 ENHRY and CDR2 SYGVKD. This CDR3 is built from 14 residues. The ends were cut back, 7 bases at V and 7 bases at J, with 19 bases in the middle. These data are taken from a study of blood T cell repertoires in COVID-19. Study information: Specimens from acute and convalescent COVID-19 originated in the United States, Italy and Spain.

Repertoires were generated with immunoSEQ multiplex PCR, while TCRdb's copy carries only in-frame clones and drops some. The profile shows 85,000 to 100,000 clones, around 88% of them singletons. V usage is TRBV10-3 and J usage is TRBJ1-1; TRBD1 might be the D (6 bases). The receptor was isolated from a man over 45 with COVID-19, enrolled during active disease. Sequenced input: peripheral blood. The CDR3 loop is CAITPLGGQSEAFF. The CDR3, as DNA: TGTGCCATCACCCCCCTGGGGGGGCAGAGTGAAGCTTTCTTT.